The rows below give T cell receptor beta chains drawn from one sample of a study of T cell responses to AZD1222 COVID-19 vaccine. Assay: immunoSEQ multiplex PCR; the TCRdb copy retains only in-frame clones and omits some. The top ten clones hold roughly 7% of a sample with about 150,000 clones, about 93% of them seen once. This specimen was peripheral blood, taken 28 days after the second AZD1222 dose. These receptors were taken from an adult who received the AZD1222 COVID-19 vaccine. Both conserved end residues are part of each CDR3. A D gene is named only where the DNA matches it firmly. Clone size is shown for a subset of rows, as once, few, many or a class of expanded clone.

>NA|TRBV18|TRBD1|TRBJ1-6
CASSLGQGDYSPLHF
TGTGCCAGCTCACTGGGACAGGGGGACTATTCACCCCTCCACTTT
>NA|TRBV6-2/TRBV6-3|TRBD2|TRBJ2-1
CASSYLPRGGGNEQFF
TGTGCCAGCAGTTACTTGCCGCGGGGGGGCGGAAATGAGCAGTTCTTC
>NA|TRBV6-5|NA|TRBJ1-1
CASRRFPDTEAFF
TGTGCCAGCCGGCGGTTCCCGGACACTGAAGCTTTCTTT
>NA|TRBV18|NA|TRBJ1-1
CASSPLQRNTEAFF
TGTGCCAGCTCACCACTTCAGAGGAACACTGAAGCTTTCTTT
>NA|TRBV2|NA|TRBJ1-2
CASSWGRVGYTF
TGTGCCAGCAGTTGGGGCAGAGTTGGCTACACCTTC
>NA|TRBV27|NA|TRBJ1-6
CASSAGINSPLHF
TGTGCCAGCAGTGCAGGGATAAATTCACCCCTCCACTTT
>NA|TRBV7-9|NA|TRBJ1-1
CASSSQGNTEAFF
TGTGCCAGCAGCTCTCAGGGGAACACTGAAGCTTTCTTT
>NA|TRBV5-1|NA|TRBJ2-3
CASSLVSTDSTDTQYF
TGCGCCAGCAGCTTGGTCTCGACCGATTCCACAGATACGCAGTATTTT
>NA|TRBV5-4|NA|TRBJ1-5
CASSRHGVGQPQHF
TGTGCCAGCAGCCGCCACGGGGTAGGACAGCCCCAGCATTTT
>once|TRBV11-3|NA|TRBJ1-6
CASGQPDNSPLHF
TGTGCCAGTGGCCAGCCGGATAATTCACCCCTCCACTTT
>NA|TRBV5-6|NA|TRBJ2-1
CASSLTRNEQFF
TGTGCCAGCAGCTTGACACGCAATGAGCAGTTCTTC
>NA|TRBV7-2|TRBD1|TRBJ2-7
CASSGQGNYEQYF
TGTGCCAGCAGCGGACAGGGAAACTACGAGCAGTACTTC
>NA|TRBV2|TRBD1|TRBJ1-6
CASRETTGSGNSPLHF
TGTGCCAGCAGGGAAACGACAGGGTCTGGTAATTCACCCCTCCACTTT
>NA|TRBV9|TRBD1|TRBJ1-2
CASSVPGQLNGYTF
TGTGCCAGCAGCGTACCGGGACAGCTGAACGGCTACACCTTC
>once|TRBV27|NA|TRBJ1-1
CASSLRLDGMSEAFF
TGTGCCAGCAGTCTTAGACTTGACGGGATGAGTGAAGCTTTCTTT
>NA|TRBV14|TRBD1|TRBJ2-5
CASSQGTGWQETQYF
TGTGCCAGCAGCCAAGGGACAGGGTGGCAAGAGACCCAGTACTTC
>NA|TRBV25-1|NA|TRBJ1-3
CASSVPGNTIYF
TGTGCCAGCAGTGTCCCTGGAAACACCATATATTTT
>NA|TRBV6-5|NA|TRBJ1-2
CASSYDSGIYGYTF
TGTGCCAGCAGTTACGACTCGGGCATCTACGGCTACACCTTC
>NA|TRBV6-5|TRBD1|TRBJ1-6
CASRLTGFNSPLHF
TGTGCCAGCAGGCTGACAGGGTTTAATTCACCCCTCCACTTT
>NA|TRBV12-3/TRBV12-4|NA|TRBJ1-5
CASSWSSNQPQHF
TGTGCCAGCAGCTGGAGTAGCAATCAGCCCCAGCATTTT
>NA|TRBV6-5|NA|TRBJ1-1
CASSYSGVGTEAFF
TGTGCCAGCAGTTACTCAGGGGTCGGCACTGAAGCTTTCTTT
>NA|TRBV19|NA|TRBJ1-1
CASINRNRENTEAFF
TGTGCCAGTATTAATCGAAACAGGGAAAACACTGAAGCTTTCTTT